This is a list of T cell receptor beta chains from one sample in a study of T cell repertoires in cytomegalovirus infection. One entry per CDR3 protein, called by TCRdb with MiXCR from the reads. The sample includes about 700,000 distinct CDR3 sequences, roughly 30% seen only once; the top ten take about 20%. These receptors lack a known antigen. Sequenced here: cultured PBMCs, sampled from culture after CMV antigen stimulation. These receptors were obtained from a human donor in good health (CMV status not recorded). Some clones in this sample may be carry-over from other donors' samples. CDR3s leave out the opening cysteine and the closing phenylalanine or tryptophan. Each record gives: J gene, V gene, CDR3 protein.

j_gene: TRBJ2-2
v_gene: TRBV7-8
CDR3aa: ASSPPRGQPNANTGELF

j_gene: TRBJ1-3
v_gene: TRBV7-2
CDR3aa: ASSLFGGWGNTIY

j_gene: TRBJ2-3
v_gene: TRBV7-9
CDR3aa: ASSQGTGSTDTQY

j_gene: TRBJ2-3
v_gene: TRBV10-3
CDR3aa: AISPRPGEWTQY

j_gene: TRBJ2-4
v_gene: TRBV7-2
CDR3aa: ASSYQRSPIQY

j_gene: TRBJ1-4
v_gene: TRBV6-5
CDR3aa: ASSYSAGTDKKLF

j_gene: TRBJ2-1
v_gene: TRBV18
CDR3aa: ASSFLGSNEQF

j_gene: TRBJ1-5
v_gene: TRBV7-2
CDR3aa: ASAQGRNQPQH

j_gene: TRBJ2-2
v_gene: TRBV7-9
CDR3aa: ASSPRVTDTGELF

j_gene: TRBJ2-5
v_gene: TRBV11-2
CDR3aa: ASSLESFETQY

j_gene: TRBJ2-6
v_gene: TRBV19
CDR3aa: ASSPHVGQANSGANVLT

j_gene: TRBJ2-7
v_gene: TRBV7-8
CDR3aa: ASSLRRLAGVSYEQY

j_gene: TRBJ2-1
v_gene: TRBV4-1
CDR3aa: ASSQGGGGYRDEQF

j_gene: TRBJ2-3
v_gene: TRBV7-2
CDR3aa: ASSLGGGLEGDTQY

j_gene: TRBJ2-7
v_gene: TRBV7-6
CDR3aa: ASSGGPDYEQY

j_gene: TRBJ2-1
v_gene: TRBV7-8
CDR3aa: ASSLLGTSGNEQF

j_gene: TRBJ1-2
v_gene: TRBV7-4
CDR3aa: ASSSGRGYGYI

j_gene: TRBJ2-5
v_gene: TRBV7-2
CDR3aa: ASSLSGWQETQY

j_gene: TRBJ1-1
v_gene: TRBV7-2
CDR3aa: ASSFDRGRAEAF

j_gene: TRBJ1-5
v_gene: TRBV2
CDR3aa: ASSDGLWQPQH

j_gene: TRBJ2-2
v_gene: TRBV13
CDR3aa: ASSPGQVVRELF

j_gene: TRBJ2-7
v_gene: TRBV7-6
CDR3aa: ASSSGYGRQY

j_gene: TRBJ1-2
v_gene: TRBV30
CDR3aa: AWTRDRGPAYGYT

j_gene: TRBJ2-3
v_gene: TRBV6-6
CDR3aa: ASSFGTRGTDTQY

j_gene: TRBJ2-5
v_gene: TRBV7-2
CDR3aa: ASSFNQGETQY

j_gene: TRBJ2-7
v_gene: TRBV5-1
CDR3aa: ASSSLGGRSYEQY

j_gene: TRBJ1-5
v_gene: TRBV12-3/TRBV12-4
CDR3aa: ASSLERQQPQH

j_gene: TRBJ2-1
v_gene: TRBV11-2
CDR3aa: ASSLPRGEQF

j_gene: TRBJ2-4
v_gene: TRBV7-2
CDR3aa: ASSSGGFQY